Reported below is one TCR beta chain. Its antigen is not known. The sample is drawn from a study of post-analysis software for immune sequencing data. Incorporated into the TCR beta cDNA libraries were unique molecular identifiers, which served to reduce PCR and sequencing biases. TCRdb redid the calling of the PCR reads with MiXCR, one entry per CDR3 protein. The sample consists of about 400,000 distinct CDR3 sequences, around 33% of them appearing once. Notes on the study in general: Elevated frequency relative to controls characterized four or five TRBV segments in patients, TRBV5-6, TRBV5-1 and TRBV20-1 among them.

The junction had 12 bases not matched to a gene; V was cut back by 5 bases and J by 4 bases. Germline V lookup: CDR1 MDHEN, CDR2 SYDVKM. This CDR3 comprises 19 residues. The specimen sequenced was blood. The TCR originated in a girl between 5 and 17 years old with multiple sclerosis. The V gene is TRBV28, the J gene TRBJ2-1, with 15 bases aligning to TRBD2. CDR3: CASSPALGLAGGIYNEQFF. The CDR3 DNA follows: TGTGCCAGCAGTCCGGCCCTTGGACTAGCGGGGGGGATTTACAATGAGCAGTTCTTC.